This T cell receptor (beta chain) is from a study of regulatory T cells in long-lasting Graves disease. Both iRepertoire HTBI primers and Arm-PCR of CDR3 regions were used to build the TCR beta libraries. MiXCR, run by TCRdb on the multiplex PCR reads, gives a single entry per CDR3 protein. The sample contains about 320,000 distinct CDR3 sequences, about a sixth of which appear only once. Broader study findings: Among persistent patients, a larger number of public clonotypes were shared (roughly 2,700) than among newly diagnosed patients (about 970). Segments TRBV28, TRBJ1-2 and TRBJ2-5 showed preferential usage in persistent disease.

Time point meaning: newly diagnosed GD, antithyroid drugs for less than 3 months. From RNA extracted from PBMCs, the TCR library was made. Clinicians diagnosed Graves' disease using American Thyroid Association guidelines. CDR1 is SNHLY, CDR2 FYNNEI, per germline. The CDR3 is made up of 14 amino acids. V was clipped by 3 bases and J by 2 bases, with 10 bases between them. This clonotype was seen ten or more times. What it binds is unknown. The receptor comes from a female donor with Graves disease. Specimen: peripheral blood mononuclear cells (PBMCs), collected at new diagnosis, from a patient treated with antithyroid drugs. The gene calls are TRBV2 and TRBJ1-2; D unclear. CDR3 residues: CASSDENGNYGYTF. The CDR3 region has the DNA TGTGCCAGCAGTGACGAAAACGGCAACTATGGCTACACCTTC.